What follows describes a single TCR beta chain. Its target is unknown. A read error may be the cause here, since a much bigger clone is one base away. Both TCR beta VDJ combination and CDR3 sequence profiling were carried out. Genomic DNA was the template for this profiling. MiXCR, run by TCRdb on the reads, gives a single entry per CDR3 protein. The table includes 310,000 or so distinct CDR3 sequences, under 65% detected once. The authors sequenced patients whose flow cytometry had shown CD8+CD57+ cell expansion. The patients all had a severe acquired aplastic anemia diagnosis. The sample originates from a study of CD8+CD57+ T cells in acquired aplastic anemia. Background on the study: CD4+ and CD8+ cells, once sorted, gave DNA averaging approximately 3.3 ug. Overall study results and limits: Patients showed no significant difference from controls in CD8+ Simpson's diversity.

Trimming took 5 bases from V and 5 from J; bases not matched to a gene: 7. The CDR3 is 14 amino acids. Germline CDR1 is MNHNY and CDR2 is SVGAGI (reference sequence). The J gene is TRBJ2-7, the V gene TRBV6-6; 9 nucleotides align to TRBD1. The receptor comes from a human donor with aplastic anemia. Sample: sorted CD4+, CD8+, or CD8+CD57+ T cells (not recorded which) from PBMCs. Written as DNA, the CDR3 is TGTGCCAGCAGTCCCCGACAGGGGGACGACGAGCAGTACTTC. Its translation is CASSPRQGDDEQYF.